The 32 T cell receptor beta chains below all came from one sample that was sequenced in a study of T cell responses to AZD1222 COVID-19 vaccine. Produced via immunoSEQ multiplex PCR; TCRdb's table is partial and in-frame only. The data contain about 88,000 clones, around 92% of them singletons. Sample: peripheral blood, taken on day 0 of AZD1222 vaccination. These receptors originate from an adult in good health.

This clone has just one count. The CDR3, as DNA: TGTGCCAGCAGCGGGACAGCCTCCTACGAGCAGTACTTC. Translated, it gives CASSGTASYEQYF. V usage is TRBV9 and J usage is TRBJ2-7, with D possibly TRBD1 on 6 matching bases. The V gene lost 3 bases and the J gene lost 0 bases, with 7 bases spanning the gap. CDR3 size: 13 residues. Germline V lookup: CDR1 SGDLS, CDR2 YYNGEE. Based on the CDR3 plus reference TRBV9 and TRBJ2-7, the full variable domain is DSGVTQTPKHLITATGQRVTLRCSPRSGDLSVYWYQQSLDQGLQFLIQYYNGEERAKGNILERFSAQQFPDLHSELNLSSLELGDSALYFCASSGTASYEQYFGPGTRLTVT.

The V gene is TRBV2, the J gene TRBJ2-7; a weak D match, TRBD2 (5 bases). Germline loops: CDR1 SNHLY, CDR2 FYNNEI. V was trimmed by 7 bases and J by 3 bases, leaving 10 bases between them. The CDR3 contains 12 residues. This chain's CDR3 is CASKERSYEQYF. Written as DNA, the CDR3 is TGTGCCAGCAAAGAGCGGAGCTACGAGCAGTACTTC.

The CDR3: CASSRRGSHGDTQYF. The CDR3 DNA reads as TGTGCCAGCAGCCGGAGAGGGTCTCATGGAGATACGCAGTATTTT. The chain is built from TRBV7-2 and TRBJ2-3; D may be TRBD2 (5 bases). The V gene's germline CDR1 is SGHTA and CDR2 FQGNSA. This CDR3 has 15 residues. Trimming cost V 5 bases and J 5 bases, with 17 bases left between them.

The chain couples TRBV27 to TRBJ2-7, with TRBD1 matching 9 bases. The ends lost 4 bases at V and 2 bases at J; junction bases unmatched: 6. This CDR3 spans 15 amino acids. The germline V gene encodes CDR1 MNHEY and CDR2 SMNVEV (reference sequence). The CDR3 protein is CASSSIGTGTYEQYF. The CDR3 DNA reads as TGTGCCAGCAGTTCGATAGGGACAGGGACCTACGAGCAGTACTTC.

The V call is TRBV29-1, the J call TRBJ2-2; D gene unclear. Germline V gene lookup returns CDR1 SQVTM and CDR2 ANQGSEA. V was trimmed by 5 bases and J by 5 bases, leaving 21 bases between them. This CDR3 has 16 residues. The CDR3 is CSVTDRVWSATGELFF. CDR3 DNA sequence: TGCAGCGTTACTGATAGGGTTTGGAGCGCAACCGGGGAGCTGTTTTTT.

The chain combines TRBV6-1 with TRBJ1-3, with D uncertain. Trimming left V 2 bases short and J 3 bases short, with 5 bases between. This CDR3 spans 13 amino acids. Germline values: CDR1 MNHNS, CDR2 SASEGT. The CDR3 reads CASSEWGGNTIYF. The CDR3 DNA follows: TGTGCCAGCAGTGAATGGGGTGGAAACACCATATATTTT.

The chain's CDR3 is CASSFGLALETQYF. The DNA of the CDR3 is TGCGCCAGCAGCTTCGGACTAGCTTTAGAGACCCAGTACTTC. The V call is TRBV5-1, the J call TRBJ2-5, with 8 positions matching TRBD2. The CDR3 has 14 amino acids. Trimming took 2 bases from V and 4 from J; bases not matched to a gene: 4. Germline CDR1 reads SGHRS; CDR2 reads YFSETQ.

This sequence joins TRBV18 and TRBJ2-1; TRBD1 agrees at 7 bases. From germline, CDR1 is KGHSH and CDR2 LQKENI. Trimming at V came to 0 bases and at J to 9 bases, leaving 5 bases not matched to a gene. This CDR3 spans 14 amino acids. The CDR3 bases are TGTGCCAGCTCACCACCGGGACAGCCTGGTGAGCAGTTCTTC. Translating gives CASSPPGQPGEQFF.

This clone was seen only once. CDR3 sequence: CASTLGTGAGETQYF. In nucleotides, the CDR3 is TGTGCCAGCACTTTGGGGACAGGGGCCGGAGAGACCCAGTACTTC. The chain joins TRBV28 to TRBJ2-5; TRBD1 matches 10 bases. CDR1 and CDR2 from the germline V gene are MDHEN and SYDVKM. The V and J ends lost 7 bases and 4 bases, in that order; junction bases with no gene match: 9. CDR3 size: 15 residues.

The chain carries TRBV28 and TRBJ1-2; D gene ambiguous. This CDR3 has 12 residues. The germline V gene has CDR1 MDHEN and CDR2 SYDVKM. V dropped 3 bases and J dropped 4 bases, with 6 bases sitting between them. Here the CDR3 DNA reads TGTGCCAGCAGTTTCTGGGGCTATGGCTACACCTTC. It encodes CASSFWGYGYTF.

The V gene is TRBV9, the J gene TRBJ2-3; unclear D gene. Germline V gene data show CDR1 as SGDLS and CDR2 as YYNGEE. The V end was cut by 5 bases, the J end by 0 bases, with 1 base between. The CDR3 extends over 11 amino acids. The CDR3 DNA reads TGTGCCAGCAGTAGCACAGATACGCAGTATTTT. Its protein product is CASSSTDTQYF.

The chain is built from TRBV18 and TRBJ1-5; D is possibly TRBD1 (6 bases). The CDR3 has 16 amino acids. V was pared by 4 bases and J by 1 base, with 14 bases between. Germline-derived CDR1 and CDR2 are KGHSH and LQKENI. The CDR3 reads CASSLTGSGSNQPQHF. CDR3 in DNA: TGTGCCAGCTCACTTACAGGGTCCGGCAGCAATCAGCCCCAGCATTTT.

The CDR3 is CASTDLAVYNEQFF. In nucleotides, the CDR3 is TGTGCCAGCACCGACCTAGCGGTTTACAATGAGCAGTTCTTC. The chain recombines TRBV6-5 with TRBJ2-1; 7 bases agree with TRBD2. Germline assignment: CDR1 MNHEY and CDR2 SVGAGI. The CDR3 has 14 residues. The J segment lost 4 bases and the V segment lost 7 bases, leaving 7 bases of the junction unmatched.

This chain uses TRBV4-3 with TRBJ2-7; TRBD1 matches at 8 bases. V dropped 1 base and J dropped 5; count of bases not matched to a gene: 13. Germline V gives CDR1 LGHNA, CDR2 YSLEER. The CDR3 extends over 17 amino acids. CDR3: CASSQVVTGTGINEQYF. In DNA form, the CDR3 reads TGCGCCAGCAGCCAAGTAGTGACCGGGACAGGTATCAACGAGCAGTACTTC.

The chain combines TRBV5-4 with TRBJ1-1; D unclear. Trimming shortened V by 0 bases and J by 2 bases, and 8 bases separated the two germline ends. The germline CDR1 and CDR2 sequences are SGHNT and YYREEE (reference sequence). The CDR3 contains 14 residues. The CDR3 nucleotides read TGTGCCAGCAGCTTGGGTTCAGCAAACACTGAAGCTTTCTTT. It codes for CASSLGSANTEAFF.

The genes are TRBV6-5 and TRBJ2-2, with TRBD2 identical over 10 bases. J gave up 5 bases and V 0 bases, and 3 bases lay outside the gene matches. The CDR3 contains 16 residues. The V gene's germline CDR1 is MNHEY and CDR2 SVGAGI. This CDR3 reads CASSYSSGRGTGELFF. CDR3 nucleotide sequence: TGTGCCAGCAGTTACTCGAGCGGGAGGGGTACCGGGGAGCTGTTTTTT.

This clone was seen only once. The rearrangement joins TRBV3-1 (or the pseudogene TRBV3-2) to TRBJ2-5, with D maybe TRBD2 (6 bases). The CDR3 runs 15 residues. CDR1 is LGHDT and CDR2 is YNNKEL in the germline V gene (reference sequence). V shed 1 base and J shed 5 bases, with 14 bases lying between them. The CDR3 loop is CASSQGTTLGETQYF. As DNA, the CDR3 is TGTGCCAGCAGCCAAGGGACTACGCTTGGGGAGACCCAGTACTTC.

This chain's CDR3 is CASSSTASTDTQYF. The CDR3 bases are TGTGCCAGCAGCTCCACGGCTAGCACAGATACGCAGTATTTT. The rearrangement joins TRBV7-9 to TRBJ2-3, with D unresolved. The CDR3 consists of 14 residues. V lost 4 bases and J lost 0, with 8 bases in between. Germline CDR1 SEHNR, CDR2 FQNEAQ (reference sequence).

The genes are TRBV6-5 and TRBJ2-2; 8 positions agree with TRBD2. This CDR3 region has 13 residues. J was trimmed by 7 bases and V by 6 bases; bases with no gene match: 4. The V gene's germline CDR1 is MNHEY and CDR2 SVGAGI. This chain's CDR3 is CASRAGEYGELFF. Here the CDR3 DNA reads TGTGCCAGCAGAGCGGGAGAGTACGGGGAGCTGTTTTTT.

In nucleotides, the CDR3 is TGCGCCAGCAGCTTAAGGCAGAACACTGAAGCTTTCTTT. Its protein is CASSLRQNTEAFF. The V and J genes are TRBV5-1 and TRBJ1-1; D remains unclear. This CDR3 is built from 13 residues. The germline V gene has CDR1 SGHRS and CDR2 YFSETQ. The V end was cut by 2 bases, the J end by 1 base, with 6 bases between.

The chain joins TRBV7-2 to TRBJ2-7; 8 positions agree with TRBD2. CDR3 length equals 15 residues. With V trimmed by 1 base and J by 1 base, 3 bases remained unmatched. The germline V gene encodes CDR1 SGHTA and CDR2 FQGNSA. The CDR3 is CASSLGASGSYEQYF. The CDR3 nucleotides read TGTGCCAGCAGCTTAGGGGCTAGCGGGTCCTACGAGCAGTACTTC.

This sequence joins TRBV9 and TRBJ2-7, with 9 positions matching TRBD2. Germline V gene sequence: CDR1 SGDLS, CDR2 YYNGEE. The CDR3 totals 14 residues. Germline trimming cut 0 bases from V and 3 bases from J; bases unmatched to any gene: 1. CDR3 in DNA: TGTGCCAGCAGCGTAGGAGCGGGGGGCTACGAGCAGTACTTC. Its protein product is CASSVGAGGYEQYF.

The chain carries TRBV21-1 and TRBJ2-7; the table gives TRBD1 as D, unverified against the DNA. TRBV21-1 is a pseudogene segment. The CDR3 consists of 9 residues. The CDR3 is CASSEDRDF. The CDR3 DNA reads as TGTGCCAGCAGCGAGGACAGGGATTTC.

The chain joins TRBV7-9 to TRBJ2-2; D gene ambiguous. The V end lost 5 bases, the J end lost 5 bases, and 12 bases lay between the germline ends. The CDR3 extends over 14 amino acids. Germline assignment: CDR1 SEHNR and CDR2 FQNEAQ (reference sequence). CDR3 region: CASSLPLRTGELFF. CDR3 nucleotides: TGTGCCAGCAGCCTTCCACTCAGGACCGGGGAGCTGTTTTTT.

The CDR3 reads CAIGLGGANQPQHF. DNA for the CDR3: TGTGCCATCGGATTGGGGGGGGCGAATCAGCCCCAGCATTTT. V usage is TRBV10-3 and J usage is TRBJ1-5; weak D call: TRBD1 (6 bases). Trimming pared 8 bases from V and 4 bases from J, leaving 15 bases between. From germline, CDR1 is ENHRY and CDR2 SYGVKD. The CDR3 extends over 14 amino acids.

The chain couples TRBV9 to TRBJ2-7, with 9 nucleotides matching TRBD1. The CDR3 runs 15 residues. V was pared by 2 bases and J by 5 bases, with 8 bases of the junction left unmatched. Per the germline V gene, CDR1 is SGDLS and CDR2 is YYNGEE. CDR3 residues: CASSVSGTGYDEQYF. CDR3 DNA sequence: TGTGCCAGCAGCGTTAGTGGGACAGGGTACGACGAGCAGTACTTC.

This clone is a singleton in its sample. The chain uses TRBV7-9 and TRBJ2-2; 14 bases map to TRBD2. Trimming at V came to 5 bases and at J to 4 bases, leaving 9 bases not matched to a gene. Germline loops: CDR1 SEHNR, CDR2 FQNEAQ (reference sequence). The CDR3 length is 18 residues. This chain's CDR3 is CASSHVGLAGVGTGELFF. The CDR3 DNA reads as TGTGCCAGCAGCCACGTGGGACTAGCGGGAGTTGGCACCGGGGAGCTGTTTTTT.

The CDR3 DNA is TGTGCCAGCAGCTTGGAGGCAGGGGGGTGGAATGAGCAGTTCTTC. Translated, it gives CASSLEAGGWNEQFF. J is TRBJ2-1 and V is TRBV5-6; D is possibly TRBD1 (7 bases). The CDR3 runs 15 residues. Germline V gene data show CDR1 as SGHDT and CDR2 as YYEEEE. Trimming removed 0 bases at V and 7 bases at J, with 14 bases between. The complete variable domain, with remaining parts taken from reference TRBV5-6 and TRBJ2-1, reads DAGVTQSPTHLIKTRGQQVTLRCSPKSGHDTVSWYQQALGQGPQFIFQYYEEEERQRGNFPDRFSGHQFPNYSSELNVNALLLGDSALYLCASSLEAGGWNEQFFGPGTRLTVL.

This sequence joins TRBV10-3 and TRBJ1-5; maybe TRBD1 (5 bases). The length of the CDR3 is 15 residues. The ends were cut back, 3 bases at V and 4 bases at J, with 13 bases in the middle. Germline CDR1 and CDR2: ENHRY and SYGVKD. CDR3 in amino acids: CAISDGGVRNQPQHF. CDR3 coding DNA: TGTGCCATCAGTGACGGGGGAGTTAGGAATCAGCCCCAGCATTTT.

The V gene is TRBV10-3, the J gene TRBJ2-5; D gene ambiguous. V lost 2 bases to trimming and J lost 3 bases, with 7 bases between them. CDR3 length: 13 residues. Germline-derived CDR1 and CDR2 are ENHRY and SYGVKD. DNA for the CDR3: TGTGCCATCAGTGAGCCCCCGGAAGAGACCCAGTACTTC. As protein: CAISEPPEETQYF.

This clone has only one observation. The V call is TRBV24-1, the J call TRBJ2-5; D not certain. The CDR3 is 13 residues long. The germline V gene encodes CDR1 KGHDR and CDR2 SFDVKD. The germline V and J ends were trimmed by 5 bases and 0 bases, with 6 bases remaining between them. The CDR3 bases are TGTGCCACCAGTGCGAAAAACCAAGAGACCCAGTACTTC. Translated, it gives CATSAKNQETQYF.

The chain employs TRBV7-9 and TRBJ2-3; 7 bases agree with TRBD2. J was trimmed by 2 bases and V by 5 bases; bases with no gene match: 4. Germline CDR1 reads SEHNR; CDR2 reads FQNEAQ (reference sequence). The length of the CDR3 is 14 residues. For the CDR3, the DNA is TGTGCCAGCAGCCCTAGCGGACCCACAGATACGCAGTATTTT. Translation: CASSPSGPTDTQYF.